The next 24 T cell receptor beta chains were all read from a single sample in a study of blood T cell repertoires in COVID-19. Data came from immunoSEQ multiplex PCR; TCRdb stores just in-frame clones and leaves some out. The data contain about 83,000 clones, 90% of them singletons. The sequenced material came from peripheral blood. These receptors were obtained from a woman of 80 years or more with active or convalescent COVID-19.

The J gene is TRBJ2-1, the V gene TRBV6-5; 10 bases line up with TRBD2. The CDR3 runs to 16 residues. J gave up 2 bases and V 2 bases, and 3 bases lay outside the gene matches. CDR1 MNHEY and CDR2 SVGAGI come from the germline V gene. CDR3 nucleotides: TGTGCCAGCAGTTACGGGCTAGCGGGGGCCTACAATGAGCAGTTCTTC. This sequence encodes CASSYGLAGAYNEQFF.

The chain links TRBV7-6 to TRBJ1-5; D not resolved. Trimming removed 3 bases at V and 1 base at J, with 13 bases between. The germline CDR1 and CDR2 sequences are SGHVS and FNYEAQ. CDR3 size: 16 residues. The CDR3 bases are TGTGCCAGCAGCTTGCCAACCCGGTACAGCAATCAGCCCCAGCATTTT. Translated: CASSLPTRYSNQPQHF.

This rearrangement joins TRBV7-2 to TRBJ2-2; weak D call: TRBD1 (6 bases). V dropped 1 base and J dropped 6 bases, with 15 bases sitting between them. Germline CDR1 reads SGHTA; CDR2 reads FQGNSA. The CDR3 has 16 residues. The CDR3 DNA sequence: TGTGCCAGCAGCTTAGTTTTCAGGGGTAGCGCCGGGGAGCTGTTTTTT. This translates into CASSLVFRGSAGELFF. The full variable domain, with the rest looked up from reference TRBV7-2 and TRBJ2-2, is GAGVSQSPSNKVTEKGKDVELRCDPISGHTALYWYRQSLGQGLEFLIYFQGNSAPDKSGLPSDRFSAERTGGSVSTLTIQRTQQEDSAVYLCASSLVFRGSAGELFFGEGSRLTVL.

The chain joins TRBV28 to TRBJ1-4, with TRBD1 matching 7 bases. The CDR3 is made up of 15 amino acids. The germline CDR1 and CDR2 sequences are MDHEN and SYDVKM. V trimming: 6 bases; J trimming: 6 bases; junction bases outside the gene matches: 10. This CDR3 reads CASRATGTDYEKLFF. DNA of the CDR3: TGTGCCAGCAGGGCAACCGGGACAGACTATGAAAAACTGTTTTTT. The whole variable domain, remainder taken from reference TRBV28 and TRBJ1-4, is DVKVTQSSRYLVKRTGEKVFLECVQDMDHENMFWYRQDPGLGLRLIYFSYDVKMKEKGDIPEGYSVSREKKERFSLILESASTNQTSMYLCASRATGTDYEKLFFGSGTQLSVL.

J is TRBJ2-7 and V is TRBV11-3; TRBD1 is a possible D gene (5 bases). V was shortened by 5 bases and J by 0 bases, with 11 bases between the two germline ends. CDR1 is SGHNT, CDR2 YENEEA, per germline. This CDR3 contains 14 residues. The CDR3 nucleotides are TGTGCCAGCAGCCTAGGGGCAGGCTCCTACGAGCAGTACTTC. It translates to CASSLGAGSYEQYF.

The V and J genes are TRBV3-1 (or the pseudogene TRBV3-2) and TRBJ1-3; D gene uncertain. Trimming removed 0 bases at V and 0 bases at J, with 6 bases between. The CDR3 runs 15 residues. The germline CDR1 and CDR2 sequences are LGHDT and YNNKEL (reference sequence). The CDR3 nucleotides read TGTGCCAGCAGCCAAGACAGGAACTCTGGAAACACCATATATTTT. Protein: CASSQDRNSGNTIYF.

Points on this clone: The junction shows a germline mismatch at one end, possibly a read error. This chain links TRBV30 with TRBJ2-7; possibly TRBD2 for D (6 bases). The CDR3 loop spans 12 amino acids. Germline V gene lookup returns CDR1 GTSNPN and CDR2 SVGIG (reference sequence). CDR3: CAWSPTGTRADF. CDR3 nucleotides: TGTGCCTGGAGTCCAACCGGGACTCGAGCCGATTTC.

V is TRBV19 and J is TRBJ1-4; 8 positions match TRBD1. Germline CDR1 and CDR2: LNHDA and SQIVND (reference sequence). V dropped 5 bases and J dropped 5; count of bases not matched to a gene: 4. This CDR3 is 14 amino acids long. The CDR3 nucleotides are TGTGCCAGTAGTCCACAGGGGGGAAATGAAAAACTGTTTTTT. Protein sequence: CASSPQGGNEKLFF.

The V and J genes are TRBV28 and TRBJ1-4, with TRBD1 identical over 8 bases. There are 14 residues in the CDR3. V dropped 6 bases and J dropped 9; count of bases not matched to a gene: 9. Germline CDR1 reads MDHEN; CDR2 reads SYDVKM. The CDR3: CASRVPDRGKKLFF. In nucleotides, the CDR3 is TGTGCCAGCAGGGTCCCCGACAGGGGCAAAAAACTGTTTTTT.

V and J are TRBV27 and TRBJ1-3; D may be TRBD1 (6 bases). V gave up 5 bases and J gave up 2 bases, with 7 bases separating them. Germline loops: CDR1 MNHEY, CDR2 SMNVEV (reference sequence). CDR3 length: 13 amino acids. Here the CDR3 reads CASSTGTGNTIYF. DNA for the CDR3: TGTGCCAGCAGTACAGGGACTGGAAACACCATATATTTT.

The rearrangement joins TRBV5-1 to TRBJ2-3, with D tentatively TRBD2 (6 bases). The CDR3 loop spans 14 amino acids. The germline gives CDR1 SGHRS, CDR2 YFSETQ. Trimming shortened V by 3 bases and J by 0 bases, and 8 bases separated the two germline ends. CDR3 nucleotide sequence: TGCGCCAGCAGCTGGGGGACTAGCACAGATACGCAGTATTTT. Encoded protein: CASSWGTSTDTQYF.

The table lists this clone with a few counts. The V call is TRBV9, the J call TRBJ2-2; 15 nucleotides align to TRBD2. Germline V gives CDR1 SGDLS, CDR2 YYNGEE. The CDR3 covers 17 residues. After removal of 4 bases from V and 7 bases from J, the junction contained 8 bases not matched to a gene. The CDR3 bases are TGTGCCAGCAGCCCCGGGACTAGCGGGGGGAAGGGCGGGGAGCTGTTTTTT. Its protein is CASSPGTSGGKGGELFF.

This chain connects TRBV28 to TRBJ1-1, with a weak D call TRBD1 (5 bases). Germline V gene sequence: CDR1 MDHEN, CDR2 SYDVKM. The CDR3 covers 14 residues. The V gene lost 4 bases and the J gene lost 1 base, with 10 bases spanning the gap. Here the CDR3 reads CASSWDSENTEAFF. The CDR3 nucleotides read TGTGCCAGCAGTTGGGACTCTGAGAACACTGAAGCTTTCTTT.

The chain couples TRBV10-1 to TRBJ1-5; 8 bases are a match to TRBD1. With V trimmed by 6 bases and J by 3 bases, 7 bases remained unmatched. This CDR3 spans 15 amino acids. CDR1 is WNHNN, CDR2 SYGVQD, per germline (reference sequence). DNA of the CDR3: TGCGCCAGCAGCGGACAGGGAACTTCCAATCAGCCCCAGCATTTT. Its protein is CASSGQGTSNQPQHF.

The rearrangement uses TRBV7-2 and TRBJ2-7; 14 bases are a match to TRBD2. The CDR3 length is 15 residues. The V and J ends lost 4 bases and 5 bases, in that order; junction bases with no gene match: 4. The germline V gene encodes CDR1 SGHTA and CDR2 FQGNSA. CDR3 in DNA: TGTGCCAGCAGCTGGACTAGCGGGGGGTCTGACGAGCAGTACTTC. Encoded protein: CASSWTSGGSDEQYF.

Only one count was recorded for this clone. V gene TRBV9 combines with J gene TRBJ1-6, with 7 bases fitting TRBD1. Germline loops: CDR1 SGDLS, CDR2 YYNGEE. The CDR3 has 19 residues. V trimming: 2 bases; J trimming: 0 bases; junction bases outside the gene matches: 11. This CDR3 reads CASSVGDRTAASYNSPLHF. The CDR3 DNA follows: TGTGCCAGCAGCGTGGGGGACAGAACCGCTGCCTCCTATAATTCACCCCTCCACTTT.

This chain uses TRBV2 with TRBJ2-2, with 12 positions matching TRBD2. The V gene's germline CDR1 is SNHLY and CDR2 FYNNEI. Trimming cost V 6 bases and J 6 bases; bases outside gene matches: 5. This CDR3 has 15 amino acids. In nucleotides, the CDR3 is TGTGCCAGCAGGGCGACTAGCGGGGGACCCGGGGAGCTGTTTTTT. This codes for CASRATSGGPGELFF. The variable domain in full, with the rest retrieved from reference TRBV2 and TRBJ2-2, is EPEVTQTPSHQVTQMGQEVILRCVPISNHLYFYWYRQILGQKVEFLVSFYNNEISEKSEIFDDQFSVERPDGSNFTLKIRSTKLEDSAMYFCASRATSGGPGELFFGEGSRLTVL.

This clone was detected only once. This chain uses TRBV7-2 with TRBJ2-2; TRBD2 agrees at 12 bases. There are 17 residues in the CDR3. Germline V gives CDR1 SGHTA, CDR2 FQGNSA. V dropped 2 bases and J dropped 1; count of bases not matched to a gene: 2. This chain's CDR3 is CASSLTSGGKNTGELFF. CDR3 DNA sequence: TGTGCCAGCAGCTTAACTAGCGGGGGGAAGAACACCGGGGAGCTGTTTTTT. Full variable domain (outside the CDR3, taken from reference TRBV7-2 and TRBJ2-2): GAGVSQSPSNKVTEKGKDVELRCDPISGHTALYWYRQSLGQGLEFLIYFQGNSAPDKSGLPSDRFSAERTGGSVSTLTIQRTQQEDSAVYLCASSLTSGGKNTGELFFGEGSRLTVL.

This clone was observed a single time. The chain recombines TRBV6-2 or TRBV6-3 with TRBJ1-1; no definite D call. V dropped 2 bases and J dropped 5 bases, with 9 bases sitting between them. This CDR3 has 13 residues. Germline V gene lookup returns CDR1 MNHEY and CDR2 SVGEGT. CDR3 amino acids: CASSYPLMTEAFF. CDR3 bases: TGTGCCAGCAGTTACCCCCTTATGACTGAAGCTTTCTTT.

The chain employs TRBV14 and TRBJ1-2; TRBD1 is a possible D gene (5 bases). This CDR3 is built from 16 residues. CDR1 is SGHDN and CDR2 is FVKESK in the germline V gene. V was trimmed by 0 bases and J by 4 bases, leaving 15 bases between them. DNA for the CDR3: TGTGCCAGCAGCCAAGATCGGGCAGGGTGGGGCTATGGCTACACCTTC. Amino acid sequence: CASSQDRAGWGYGYTF.

The genes are TRBV10-1 and TRBJ1-4; no definite D call. In germline, CDR1 is WNHNN, CDR2 SYGVQD (reference sequence). The ends were cut back, 10 bases at V and 8 bases at J, with 8 bases in the middle. The CDR3 length is 10 residues. The CDR3 coding sequence is TGCGCCACCTTCTACGAAAAACTGTTTTTT. This codes for CATFYEKLFF.

The rearrangement links TRBV13 to TRBJ2-1, with 12 bases matching TRBD2. Per germline, CDR1 PRHDT and CDR2 FYEKMQ (reference sequence). The ends lost 1 base at V and 6 bases at J; junction bases unmatched: 4. This CDR3 is built from 16 residues. CDR3 nucleotides: TGTGCCAGCAGCTTAGTTCGGACTAGCGGGGTCAATGAGCAGTTCTTC. The encoded protein is CASSLVRTSGVNEQFF. The variable domain in full, completed from reference TRBV13 and TRBJ2-1, reads AAGVIQSPRHLIKEKRETATLKCYPIPRHDTVYWYQQGPGQDPQFLISFYEKMQSDKGSIPDRFSAQQFSDYHSELNMSSLELGDSALYFCASSLVRTSGVNEQFFGPGTRLTVL.

The chain joins TRBV6-5 to TRBJ1-5; D possibly corresponds to TRBD1 (5 bases). Germline assignment: CDR1 MNHEY and CDR2 SVGAGI. Trimming removed 7 bases from V and 4 bases from J, with 11 bases in between. This CDR3 spans 13 amino acids. This chain's CDR3 is CASNAQENQPQHF. CDR3 sequence (DNA): TGTGCCAGCAACGCACAGGAGAATCAGCCCCAGCATTTT.

This chain joins TRBV24-1 and TRBJ1-2; 9 bases align to TRBD1. The CDR3 spans 17 residues. J gave up 1 base and V 4 bases, and 9 bases lay outside the gene matches. Germline V gives CDR1 KGHDR, CDR2 SFDVKD. In DNA form, the CDR3 reads TGTGCCACCAGTGACAGCGGGACAGGGAAGGGTAACTATGGCTACACCTTC. This encodes CATSDSGTGKGNYGYTF.